The T cell receptor (beta chain) under discussion was sequenced for a study of CD8+ T cells in alopecia areata. Only one count was recorded for this clone. Its antigen is currently unknown. The treatment: oral pan-JAK inhibitor, 5-10 mg twice daily. General study findings and limits: With tofacitinib ongoing, many expanded lesional clones persisted in both scalp and blood.

The CDR3 sequence is 13 residues long. In germline, CDR1 is KGHSH, CDR2 LQKENI. Trimming left V 3 bases short and J 7 bases short, with 11 bases between. The sequencing template was cDNA reverse transcribed from extracted RNA. The table came from immunoSEQ multiplex PCR; TCRdb's copy has only in-frame clones and leaves some out. The sample has 250,000 to 300,000 clones; nearly 60% are singletons. Sample: CD4+ T cells sorted from blood, taken at week 24, from a patient treated with tofacitinib. This clonotype was sampled from a human donor with alopecia areata. The chain joins TRBV18 to TRBJ2-3; D is undetermined. The CDR3 sequence is CASSPTTLNTQYF. DNA for the CDR3: TGTGCCAGCTCACCCACCACCTTGAATACGCAGTATTTT.